In its sample, the clone carrying this TCR beta chain was seen a few times. Its matching antigen is unknown. The TCR beta cDNA libraries carried unique molecular identifiers. TCRdb re-derived calls from the PCR reads in MiXCR, one entry per CDR3 protein. The table has 600,000 to 750,000 distinct CDR3 sequences, roughly three fifths seen once. Deletions cut 8 bases from V and 8 bases from J, with 14 bases between. There are 12 residues in the CDR3. This record belongs to a study of post-analysis software for immune sequencing data. Study findings and constraints: Patients showed TRBV5-6, TRBV5-1 and TRBV20-1 among a few TRBV segments more frequent than in controls.

The chain employs TRBV12-3 or TRBV12-4 and TRBJ2-3, with D perhaps TRBD2 (6 bases). The sample was blood. The clonotype comes from a girl aged 2-10 years with multiple sclerosis. The CDR3 DNA follows: TGTGCCAGCGGATCACGAGCGGGTACGCAGTATTTT. This encodes CASGSRAGTQYF.